This T cell receptor beta chain stems from a study of T cell responses to AZD1222 COVID-19 vaccine. Background on the study: Investigators merged groups given second doses at roughly 4 or roughly 12 weeks.

Measured with immunoSEQ multiplex PCR; TCRdb has only the in-frame clones, and not every one. The sample carries 75,000 to 95,000 clones, roughly nine tenths recorded once. On this clone: The target antigen is unknown. This sample includes further DNA sequences coding for the same CDR3.

CDR3 length: 14 residues. V lost 1 base and J lost 5; bases outside the gene matches: 1. CDR1 SGHRS and CDR2 YFSETQ come from the germline V gene. General study points: Spike-specific TCR breadth rose after two AZD1222 doses, and depth rose as well. Repertoires in all cases were sampled only once the peak T cell response had passed.

The sequence was collected from an adult in good health. The V call is TRBV5-1, the J call TRBJ1-4; 8 nucleotides match TRBD1. The sample consisted of peripheral blood, taken on day 0 of AZD1222 vaccination. CDR3 nucleotide sequence: TGCGCCAGCAGCTTGACAGGGGGAAATGAAAAACTGTTTTTT. Translated, it gives CASSLTGGNEKLFF.